The T cell receptor (beta chain) under discussion was sequenced for a study of human T cells and chemical hapten exposure. The overall study: Patients having alopecia areata, totalis or universalis were mostly female. Study-wide findings and caveats: Following DPC sensitization, TCRs present above 1 in 1000 frequency showed no change. Expanded TCRs produced significantly more large CDR3 similarity clusters than controls did.

TCRdb reanalysed the RACE reads using MiXCR and keeps one entry per CDR3 protein. This table holds roughly 380,000 distinct CDR3 sequences, around 5% found once. There are many counts of this clonotype. The antigen is undetermined. Germline V gene sequence: CDR1 MNHEY, CDR2 SVGAGI. V lost 10 bases and J lost 8, with 21 bases in between. The CDR3 length is 14 residues. Time point noted: patch test 1, 2 weeks after DPC sensitization. The treatment here: therapeutic diphenylcyclopropenone sensitization with weekly scalp DPC. The source material was whole blood, sampled in connection with sensitization to the hapten diphenylcyclopropenone (DPC). The TCR sequence derives from a woman aged 45 to 65 with alopecia areata. Some clones in this sample may be carry-over from other donors' samples. This chain uses TRBV6-5 with TRBJ1-5, with D tentatively TRBD1 (5 bases). DNA of the CDR3: TGTGCCACCAACACCCAATGGGGGGGTGAGCCCCAGCATTTT. It specifies CATNTQWGGEPQHF.